The rows below give T cell receptor beta chains drawn from one sample of a study of CD8+ T cells in alopecia areata. TCRdb's copy holds only in-frame clones and misses some; the assay was immunoSEQ multiplex PCR. The repertoire holds 200,000 to 250,000 clones, with around 65% as singletons. Here the sequenced sample was CD4+ T cells sorted from blood, taken at week 4, from a patient treated with tofacitinib. The source of these receptors is a human donor with alopecia areata. Both conserved end residues are part of each CDR3. A D gene is named only where the DNA matches it firmly. Not every row has a clone size; where given, it reads once, few, many or a size class.

TRBV7-9	TRBJ2-2	.	TRBD1	CASHQSAYRGPNTGELFF	TGTGCCAGCCACCAATCGGCCTATAGGGGGCCCAACACCGGGGAGCTGTTTTTT
TRBV4-3	TRBJ1-4	.	.	CASSQDQGYEKLFF	TGCGCCAGCAGCCAAGATCAGGGTTATGAAAAACTGTTTTTT
TRBV29-1	TRBJ1-1	.	.	CSVVGVGWNTEAFF	TGCAGCGTTGTGGGTGTGGGGTGGAACACTGAAGCTTTCTTT
TRBV30	TRBJ1-5	.	.	CAWSLGQKPQHF	TGTGCCTGGAGTCTAGGTCAGAAGCCCCAGCATTTT
TRBV5-1	TRBJ2-5	.	TRBD2	CASRVVSGGPQETQYF	TGCGCCAGCAGAGTCGTTAGCGGGGGACCTCAAGAGACCCAGTACTTC
TRBV5-1	TRBJ2-5	.	.	CASSNPADRETQYF	TGCGCCAGCAGCAATCCCGCCGATCGGGAGACCCAGTACTTC
TRBV7-2	TRBJ1-6	.	TRBD1	CASSLGQGDNSPLHF	TGTGCCAGCAGCTTAGGACAGGGGGATAATTCACCCCTCCACTTT
TRBV30	TRBJ2-3	.	TRBD2	CAWSVGLAGDTQYF	TGTGCCTGGAGTGTTGGACTAGCTGGAGATACGCAGTATTTT
TRBV5-1	TRBJ1-6	few	TRBD1	CASSVDRGSPLHF	TGCGCCAGCAGCGTGGACAGGGGCTCACCCCTCCACTTT
TRBV20-1	TRBJ1-2	.	.	CSAHKSGGYTF	TGCAGTGCTCATAAATCGGGGGGCTACACCTTC
TRBV23-1	TRBJ1-4	.	TRBD1	CASSQPTGDNEKLFF	TGCGCCAGCAGTCAGCCAACAGGGGATAATGAAAAACTGTTTTTT
TRBV7-9	TRBJ2-7	.	.	CASSRSYEQYF	TGTGCCAGCAGCCGTTCGTACGAGCAGTACTTC
TRBV7-2	TRBJ2-1	.	.	CASRLRAGHNEQFF	TGTGCCAGCAGGCTACGGGCAGGCCACAATGAGCAGTTCTTC
TRBV5-4	TRBJ2-7	.	.	CASSLDPGSSYEQYF	TGTGCCAGCAGCTTGGATCCAGGGAGCTCCTACGAGCAGTACTTC
TRBV10-3	TRBJ1-5	few	.	CAISESSARNQPQHF	TGTGCCATCAGTGAGTCGAGCGCGCGGAATCAGCCCCAGCATTTT
TRBV9	TRBJ2-4	.	.	CASSSEPVAKNIQYF	TGTGCCAGCAGCTCAGAGCCTGTAGCCAAAAACATTCAGTACTTC
TRBV19	TRBJ2-2	few	TRBD1	CASSIRTGGITGELFF	TGTGCCAGTAGTATTCGGACAGGGGGTATCACCGGGGAGCTGTTTTTT
TRBV6-5	TRBJ1-1	many	.	CASFWGVDTEAFF	TGTGCCAGTTTCTGGGGGGTTGACACTGAAGCTTTCTTT